Only a few counts were recorded for the clone carrying this TCR beta chain. Its antigen remains unidentified. The data were obtained in a study of T cell repertoires in cytomegalovirus infection. The CDR3 sequence is 15 residues long. CDR1 is LGHDT, CDR2 YNNKEL, per germline (reference sequence). V shed 6 bases, J shed 1 base, and the junction held 4 bases outside the gene matches. TCRdb re-derived calls from the reads in MiXCR, one entry per CDR3 protein. The sample records about a million distinct CDR3 sequences, 30% to 40% being singletons. This TCR derives from a human donor in good health (CMV status not recorded). Some clones in this sample may be carry-over from other donors' samples. The chain has TRBV3-1 and TRBJ2-2; 8 nucleotides agree with TRBD1. The sample here was cultured CD8+ T cells from PBMCs, taken from culture after CMV antigen stimulation. DNA for the CDR3: TGTGCCAGCAGTCGGGACAGGAGGAACACCGGGGAGCTGTTTTTT. Its translation is CASSRDRRNTGELFF.